This T cell receptor beta chain was found in a study of cytomegalovirus exposure and HLA in healthy donors. Study results and caveats: Cytomegalovirus-associated TCR beta chains were listed, numbering 164.

Vbeta (60) and Jbeta (13) primers were used in the PCR. Method: immunoSEQ multiplex PCR; TCRdb's copy keeps in-frame clones and lacks some. The sample consists of 30,000 to 40,000 clones, about two thirds of them appearing once. The CDR3 is 15 amino acids. V lost 3 bases and J lost 4, with 12 bases in between. Looked up from germline, CDR1 is SNHLY and CDR2 is FYNNEI. Concerning this clone itself: Its antigen is still unknown.

The sample taken for sequencing was PBMCs. The clonotype comes from a man aged 40-55 years in good health and CMV-seropositive. The chain carries TRBV2 and TRBJ2-2, with D possibly being TRBD1 (5 bases). For the CDR3, the DNA is TGTGCCAGCAGTGATCAGGGATTGAGCACCGGGGAGCTGTTTTTT. This sequence encodes CASSDQGLSTGELFF.